This T cell receptor (beta chain) was sequenced during a study of CD8 T cells in cerebrospinal fluid in Alzheimer's disease. Study-wide results and caveats: Expanded clones of at least 3% were commoner in Alzheimer's patients than healthy subjects.

Per germline, CDR1 SGHDN and CDR2 FVKESK. The CDR3 extends over 16 amino acids. All participants were free of acute infectious disease and in good physical condition. Considering frequency, this clonotype is large. Its antigen is currently unknown. 10X single-cell V(D)J and 5' gene-expression libraries profiled CSF cells. TCRdb re-analyzed the 10x single-cell sequencing reads; it lists each CDR3 protein once, without DNA. This listing includes 340 or so distinct CDR3 sequences. V is TRBV14 and J is TRBJ2-1; TCRdb's D call of TRBD1 is untestable without DNA. The TCR was taken from a human donor with mild cognitive impairment. Sequenced sample: cerebrospinal fluid. The CDR3 sequence: CASSPFLQGTGNEQFF.